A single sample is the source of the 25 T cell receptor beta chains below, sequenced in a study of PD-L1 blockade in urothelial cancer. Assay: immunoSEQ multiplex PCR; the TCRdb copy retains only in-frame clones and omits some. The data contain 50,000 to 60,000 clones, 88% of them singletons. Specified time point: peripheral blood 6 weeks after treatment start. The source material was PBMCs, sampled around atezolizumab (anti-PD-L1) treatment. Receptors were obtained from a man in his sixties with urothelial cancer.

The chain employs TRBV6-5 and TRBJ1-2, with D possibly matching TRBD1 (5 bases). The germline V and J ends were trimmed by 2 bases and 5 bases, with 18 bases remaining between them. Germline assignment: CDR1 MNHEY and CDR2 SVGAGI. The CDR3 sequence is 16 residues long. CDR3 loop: CASSYQNTGLSYGYTF. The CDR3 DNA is TGTGCCAGCAGTTACCAAAATACGGGACTGAGTTATGGCTACACCTTC.

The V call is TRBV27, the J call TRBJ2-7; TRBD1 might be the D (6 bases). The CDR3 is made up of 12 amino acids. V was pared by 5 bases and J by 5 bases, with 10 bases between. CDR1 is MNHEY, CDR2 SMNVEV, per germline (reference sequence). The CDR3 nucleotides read TGTGCCAGCAGTCAGACAGGCGACGAGCAGTACTTC. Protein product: CASSQTGDEQYF.

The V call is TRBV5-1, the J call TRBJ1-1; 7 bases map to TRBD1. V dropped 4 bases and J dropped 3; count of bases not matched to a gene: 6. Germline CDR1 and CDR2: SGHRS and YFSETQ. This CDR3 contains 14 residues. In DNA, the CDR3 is TGCGCCAGCAGCAGGACAGGTGCGGACACTGAAGCTTTCTTT. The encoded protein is CASSRTGADTEAFF.

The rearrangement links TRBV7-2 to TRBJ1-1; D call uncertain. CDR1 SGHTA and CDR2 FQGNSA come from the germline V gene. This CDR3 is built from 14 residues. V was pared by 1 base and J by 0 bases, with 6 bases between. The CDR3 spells CASSLGPLNTEAFF. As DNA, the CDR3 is TGTGCCAGCAGCTTAGGGCCGTTGAACACTGAAGCTTTCTTT.

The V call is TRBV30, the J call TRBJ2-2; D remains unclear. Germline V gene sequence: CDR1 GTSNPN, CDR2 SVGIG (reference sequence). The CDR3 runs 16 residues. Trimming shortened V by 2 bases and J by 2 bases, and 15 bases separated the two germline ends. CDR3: CAWSLYRQRNTGELFF. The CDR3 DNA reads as TGTGCCTGGAGTCTTTACAGACAAAGAAACACCGGGGAGCTGTTTTTT.

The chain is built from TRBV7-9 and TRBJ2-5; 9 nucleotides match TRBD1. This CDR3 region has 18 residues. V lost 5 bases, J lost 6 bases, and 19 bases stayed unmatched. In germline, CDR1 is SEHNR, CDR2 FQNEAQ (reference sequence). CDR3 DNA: TGTGCCAGCAGCCCGTCTACCCCGGGACAGGGTTTTTGGCAGACCCAGTACTTC. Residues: CASSPSTPGQGFWQTQYF.

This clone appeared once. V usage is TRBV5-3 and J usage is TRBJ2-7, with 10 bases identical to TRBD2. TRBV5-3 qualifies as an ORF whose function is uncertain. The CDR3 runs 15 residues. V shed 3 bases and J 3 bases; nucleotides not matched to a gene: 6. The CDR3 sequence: CARSSGTSVVYEQYF. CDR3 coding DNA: TGTGCCAGAAGCTCTGGGACTAGCGTGGTCTACGAGCAGTACTTC.

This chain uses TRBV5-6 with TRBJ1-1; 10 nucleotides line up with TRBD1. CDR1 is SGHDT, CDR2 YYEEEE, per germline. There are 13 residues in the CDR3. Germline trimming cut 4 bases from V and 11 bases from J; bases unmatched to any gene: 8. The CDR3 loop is CASSRGTGVEAFF. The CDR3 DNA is TGTGCCAGCAGCCGGGGGACAGGGGTTGAGGCTTTCTTT. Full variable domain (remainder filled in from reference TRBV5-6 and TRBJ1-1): DAGVTQSPTHLIKTRGQQVTLRCSPKSGHDTVSWYQQALGQGPQFIFQYYEEEERQRGNFPDRFSGHQFPNYSSELNVNALLLGDSALYLCASSRGTGVEAFFGQGTRLTVV.

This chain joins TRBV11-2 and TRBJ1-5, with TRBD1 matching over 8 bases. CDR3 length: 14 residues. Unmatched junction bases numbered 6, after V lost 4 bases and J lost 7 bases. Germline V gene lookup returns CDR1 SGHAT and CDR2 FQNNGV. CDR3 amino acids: CASSSDRARQPQHF. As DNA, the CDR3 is TGTGCCAGCAGCTCGGACAGGGCAAGACAGCCCCAGCATTTT.

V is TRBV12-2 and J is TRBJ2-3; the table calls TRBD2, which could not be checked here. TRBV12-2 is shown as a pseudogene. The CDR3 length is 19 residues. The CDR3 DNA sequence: TGTGCAAGTCGCCCTCTAAGCTGGAGGATGCCGGCTAGCACAGATACGCAGTATTTT. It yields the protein CASRPLSWRMPASTDTQYF.

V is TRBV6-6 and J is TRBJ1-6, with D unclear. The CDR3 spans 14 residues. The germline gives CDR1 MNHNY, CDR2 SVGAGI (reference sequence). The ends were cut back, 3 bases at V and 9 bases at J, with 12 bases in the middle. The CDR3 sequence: CASSYRVGPSPLHF. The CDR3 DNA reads TGTGCCAGCAGTTATCGAGTTGGTCCTTCACCCCTCCACTTT.

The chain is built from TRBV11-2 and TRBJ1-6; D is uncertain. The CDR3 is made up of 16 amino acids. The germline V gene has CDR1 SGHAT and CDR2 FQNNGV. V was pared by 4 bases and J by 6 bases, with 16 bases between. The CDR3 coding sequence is TGTGCCAGCAGCTCCTTAAAAGCAGGCGCTAATTCACCCCTCCACTTT. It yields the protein CASSSLKAGANSPLHF.

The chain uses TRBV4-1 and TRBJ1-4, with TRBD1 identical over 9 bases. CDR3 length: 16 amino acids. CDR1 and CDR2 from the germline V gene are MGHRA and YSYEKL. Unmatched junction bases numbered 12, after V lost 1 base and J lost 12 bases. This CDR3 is CASSQGVGQGRGELFF. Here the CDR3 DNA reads TGCGCCAGCAGCCAAGGGGTGGGACAGGGTCGGGGGGAACTGTTTTTT.

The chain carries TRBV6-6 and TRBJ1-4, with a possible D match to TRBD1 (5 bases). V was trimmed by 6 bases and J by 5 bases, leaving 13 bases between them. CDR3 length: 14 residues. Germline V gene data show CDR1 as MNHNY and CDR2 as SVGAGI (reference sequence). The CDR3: CASRPGGMNEKLFF. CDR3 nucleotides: TGTGCCAGCAGACCCGGGGGGATGAATGAAAAACTGTTTTTT.

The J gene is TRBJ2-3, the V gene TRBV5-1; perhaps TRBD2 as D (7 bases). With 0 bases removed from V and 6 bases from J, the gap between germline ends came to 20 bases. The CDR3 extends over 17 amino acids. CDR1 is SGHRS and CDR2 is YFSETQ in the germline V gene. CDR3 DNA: TGCGCCAGCAGCTTGGCACTTAGGGGGGGCCCACGGGATACGCAGTATTTT. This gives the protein CASSLALRGGPRDTQYF.

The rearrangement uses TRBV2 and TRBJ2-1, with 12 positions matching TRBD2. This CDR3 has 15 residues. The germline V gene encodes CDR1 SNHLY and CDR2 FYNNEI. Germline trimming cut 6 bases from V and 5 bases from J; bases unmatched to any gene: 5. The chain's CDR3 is CASRRTSGANNEQFF. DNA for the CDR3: TGTGCCAGCAGAAGGACTAGCGGGGCAAACAATGAGCAGTTCTTC.

The CDR3 protein is CASSSSPHLTSRSSRRTQYF. DNA for the CDR3: TGCGCCAGCAGCTCCTCACCACACTTGACTAGCAGGAGTTCGAGGCGGACGCAGTATTTT. The V gene is TRBV5-1, the J gene TRBJ2-3, with 7 bases identical to TRBD2. Looked up from germline, CDR1 is SGHRS and CDR2 is YFSETQ. V was clipped by 3 bases and J by 9 bases; unmatched bases: 28. The CDR3 loop spans 20 amino acids.

CDR3 sequence (DNA): TGTGCCAGCAGCTTGATGGGTTCGGGTGAAAAACTGTTTTTT. Translation: CASSLMGSGEKLFF. This chain links TRBV5-6 with TRBJ1-4; D not resolved. There are 14 residues in the CDR3. Trimming removed 1 base at V and 7 bases at J, with 11 bases between. The germline gives CDR1 SGHDT, CDR2 YYEEEE.

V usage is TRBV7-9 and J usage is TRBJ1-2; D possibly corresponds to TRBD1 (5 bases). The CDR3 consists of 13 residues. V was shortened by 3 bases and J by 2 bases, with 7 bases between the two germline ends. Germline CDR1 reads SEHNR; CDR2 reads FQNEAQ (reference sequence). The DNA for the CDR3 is TGTGCCAGCAGCTTCGACAGCAACTATGGCTACACCTTC. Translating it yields CASSFDSNYGYTF.

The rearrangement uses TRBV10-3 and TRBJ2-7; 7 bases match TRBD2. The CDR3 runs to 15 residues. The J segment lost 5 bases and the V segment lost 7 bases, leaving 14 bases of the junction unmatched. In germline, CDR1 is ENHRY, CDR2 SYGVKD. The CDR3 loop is CAITARGGSANEQYF. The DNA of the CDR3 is TGTGCCATCACGGCTAGGGGAGGGTCTGCCAACGAGCAGTACTTC.

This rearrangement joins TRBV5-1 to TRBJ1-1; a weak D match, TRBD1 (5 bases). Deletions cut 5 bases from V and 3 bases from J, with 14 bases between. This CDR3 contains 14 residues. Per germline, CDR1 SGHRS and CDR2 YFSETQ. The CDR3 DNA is TGCGCCAGCAGGGGGCAGGTAGGGGACACTGAAGCTTTCTTT. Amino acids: CASRGQVGDTEAFF. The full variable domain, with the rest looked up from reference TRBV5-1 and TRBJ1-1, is KAGVTQTPRYLIKTRGQQVTLSCSPISGHRSVSWYQQTPGQGLQFLFEYFSETQRNKGNFPGRFSGRQFSNSRSEMNVSTLELGDSALYLCASRGQVGDTEAFFGQGTRLTVV.

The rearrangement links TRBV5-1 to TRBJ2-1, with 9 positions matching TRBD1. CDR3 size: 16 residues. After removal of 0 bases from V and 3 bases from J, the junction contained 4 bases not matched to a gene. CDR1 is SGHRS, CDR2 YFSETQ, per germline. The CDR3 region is CASSLGPGQGYNEQFF. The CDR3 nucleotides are TGCGCCAGCAGCTTGGGGCCGGGACAGGGCTACAATGAGCAGTTCTTC.

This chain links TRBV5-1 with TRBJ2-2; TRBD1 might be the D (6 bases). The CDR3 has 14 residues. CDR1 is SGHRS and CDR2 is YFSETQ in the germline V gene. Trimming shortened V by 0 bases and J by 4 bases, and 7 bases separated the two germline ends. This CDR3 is CASSLEGGTGELFF. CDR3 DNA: TGCGCCAGCAGCTTGGAAGGGGGCACCGGGGAGCTGTTTTTT.

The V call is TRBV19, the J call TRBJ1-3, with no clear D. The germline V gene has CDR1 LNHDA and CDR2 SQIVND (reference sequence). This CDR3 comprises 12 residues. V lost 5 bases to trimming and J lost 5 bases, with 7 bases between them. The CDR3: CASSHDRNTIYF. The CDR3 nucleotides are TGTGCCAGTAGTCACGACAGAAACACCATATATTTT.

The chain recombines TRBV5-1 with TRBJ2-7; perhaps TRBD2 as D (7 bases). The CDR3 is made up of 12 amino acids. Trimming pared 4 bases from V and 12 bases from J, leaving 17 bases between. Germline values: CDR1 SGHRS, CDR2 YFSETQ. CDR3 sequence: CASSPEGGIPYF. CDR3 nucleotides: TGCGCCAGCAGCCCGGAGGGGGGGATCCCGTACTTC.